These 9 T cell receptor beta chains were all obtained from the same sample, sequenced in a study of Graves' ophthalmopathy and Graves' hyperthyroidism. Amplification from RNA transcripts yielded the TCR beta CDR3 regions. First-round RT-PCR with HTBI primers preceded a second-round multiplex PCR. In TCRdb, the multiplex PCR reads were re-called with MiXCR into one record per CDR3 protein. The table lists approximately 210,000 distinct CDR3 sequences, about a fifth of them singletons. Sequenced input: peripheral blood. These receptors were taken from a woman aged 45-65 years with Graves' ophthalmopathy.

V usage is TRBV7-9 and J usage is TRBJ2-7; TRBD1 or TRBD2 may be the D gene (6 bases each). The length of the CDR3 is 15 residues. CDR1 and CDR2 (germline): SEHNR, FQNEAQ (reference sequence). V was pared by 5 bases and J by 3 bases, with 17 bases between. The CDR3: CASSPPVGGLYEQYF. In DNA, the CDR3 is TGTGCCAGCAGCCCCCCGGTAGGGGGACTCTACGAGCAGTACTTC.

This clonotype showed up many times. V is TRBV12-3 or TRBV12-4 and J is TRBJ1-1; D gene ambiguous. The CDR3 totals 17 residues. Trimming took 2 bases from V and 0 from J, leaving 16 bases between them. CDR3 protein: CASSLSGSPGVNTEAFF. The CDR3 DNA sequence: TGTGCCAGCAGTTTATCGGGGAGCCCAGGAGTGAACACTGAAGCTTTCTTT.

This clonotype was picked up many times. The rearrangement joins TRBV11-2 to TRBJ2-5, with TRBD2 identical over 11 bases. This CDR3 spans 15 amino acids. The V gene's germline CDR1 is SGHAT and CDR2 FQNNGV. Losses at the gene ends were 5 bases for V and 5 bases for J; bases not matched to a gene: 7. CDR3 DNA: TGTGCCAGCAGCCTCGGGACTAGCGGTCGGGAGACCCAGTACTTC. Translation gives CASSLGTSGRETQYF.

This clonotype was detected ten times or more. This sequence joins TRBV27 and TRBJ2-5; 8 positions agree with TRBD2. Germline values: CDR1 MNHEY, CDR2 SMNVEV (reference sequence). V lost 2 bases, J lost 5 bases, and 16 bases stayed unmatched. CDR3 size: 18 residues. This chain's CDR3 is CASSLLAPGRVWRETQYF. The CDR3 nucleotides are TGTGCCAGCAGTTTACTAGCCCCCGGGAGGGTATGGCGTGAGACCCAGTACTTC.

The table lists this clonotype with many counts. The genes are TRBV5-1 and TRBJ1-1; TRBD1 agrees at 7 bases. The V and J ends lost 3 bases and 1 base, in that order; junction bases with no gene match: 3. The CDR3 length is 14 residues. From germline, CDR1 is SGHRS and CDR2 YFSETQ. CDR3 sequence: CASSYGTANTEAFF. Written as DNA, the CDR3 is TGCGCCAGCAGCTACGGGACAGCGAACACTGAAGCTTTCTTT.

A note on this clonotype: Given a much more abundant clone one base away, this may be a read error. The rearrangement links TRBV6-1 to TRBJ1-1; D unresolved. Trimming left V 6 bases short and J 1 base short, with 15 bases between. Germline V lookup: CDR1 MNHNS, CDR2 SASEGT. The CDR3 has 15 amino acids. The CDR3 DNA is TGTGCCAGCAGGACCCCAGATTTGGCGAACACTGAAGCTTTCTTT. This translates into CASRTPDLANTEAFF.

This clonotype occurred many times. This chain links TRBV7-2 with TRBJ2-7; perhaps TRBD1 as D (6 bases). Between the trimmed V and J ends, which lost 1 base and 10 bases, there was a span of 17 bases. The CDR3 contains 14 residues. Germline V gives CDR1 SGHTA, CDR2 FQGNSA. The CDR3 loop reads CASSLETGWLAQYF. The CDR3 coding sequence is TGTGCCAGCAGCTTAGAGACAGGCTGGCTTGCCCAGTACTTC.

This clonotype was counted many times. The V and J genes are TRBV27 and TRBJ1-1, with a possible D match to TRBD1 (6 bases). V was trimmed by 6 bases and J by 4 bases, leaving 12 bases between them. Germline V gene lookup returns CDR1 MNHEY and CDR2 SMNVEV (reference sequence). The CDR3 runs 13 residues. CDR3 region: CASRRQDGTEAFF. In DNA form, the CDR3 reads TGTGCCAGCAGGAGACAGGATGGCACTGAAGCTTTCTTT.

The genes are TRBV10-3 and TRBJ1-1; TRBD1 agrees at 8 bases. This CDR3 contains 15 residues. Germline V gene sequence: CDR1 ENHRY, CDR2 SYGVKD. CDR3 protein: CGVGQGPLLNTEAFF. CDR3 DNA: TGTGGGGTTGGACAGGGCCCGCTCCTCAACACTGAAGCTTTCTTT.